The rows below give T cell receptor beta chains drawn from one sample of a study of patients and donors after allogeneic stem cell transplantation. TCRdb passed the RT-PCR reads through MiXCR, listing each CDR3 protein once. The sample includes roughly 880,000 distinct CDR3 sequences, roughly 17% of them seen just once. The sample comprised blood, either unsorted or a sorted T cell fraction (not recorded which). The receptors originated from a human donor who was either an allogeneic HSCT recipient or a stem cell or donor lymphocyte infusion donor (not recorded which). It is not recorded whose cells these are; they may come from a transplant donor. The CDR3 runs from the conserved cysteine through the conserved F or W. Each record gives: V gene, clone size, J gene, D gene, CDR3 protein, CDR3 DNA. A D gene is named only where the DNA matches it firmly. Clone size is given for some rows only: seen once, a few or many times, or a class if the clone is expanded.

V: TRBV2; size: few; J: TRBJ2-3; D: -; CDR3: CASRPGGGTDTQYF; DNA: TGTGCCAGCAGACCCGGGGGAGGCACAGATACGCAGTATTTT
V: TRBV12-3/TRBV12-4; size: many; J: TRBJ1-2; D: -; CDR3: CASSPIDKGYTF; DNA: TGTGCCAGCAGCCCGATCGATAAGGGCTACACCTTC
V: TRBV24-1; size: -; J: TRBJ2-7; D: -; CDR3: CATSDYYYEQYF; DNA: TGTGCCACCAGTGATTACTACTACGAGCAGTACTTC
V: TRBV27; size: few; J: TRBJ1-6; D: TRBD1; CDR3: CASTLDRDYSPLHF; DNA: TGTGCCAGCACCCTGGACAGGGATTATTCACCCCTCCACTTT
V: TRBV2; size: few; J: TRBJ2-7; D: TRBD1; CDR3: CAIRYWDSSSYEQYF; DNA: TGTGCCATCAGGTATTGGGACAGCAGCTCCTACGAGCAGTACTTC
V: TRBV28; size: many; J: TRBJ2-2; D: -; CDR3: CASSLFLVNTGELFF; DNA: TGTGCCAGCAGTTTATTTCTGGTAAACACCGGGGAGCTGTTTTTT
V: TRBV2; size: few; J: TRBJ2-1; D: -; CDR3: CASNEGAVYNEQFF; DNA: TGTGCCAGCAACGAGGGCGCGGTTTACAATGAGCAGTTCTTC
V: TRBV19; size: few; J: TRBJ2-1; D: -; CDR3: CASWDRRYNEQFF; DNA: TGTGCCAGTTGGGACCGTCGATACAATGAGCAGTTCTTC
V: TRBV20-1; size: few; J: TRBJ1-1; D: -; CDR3: CSASRQKMNTEAFF; DNA: TGCAGTGCTAGCAGACAGAAAATGAACACTGAAGCTTTCTTT
V: TRBV6-2/TRBV6-3; size: few; J: TRBJ2-5; D: -; CDR3: CASSPPTGTQYF; DNA: TGTGCCAGCAGTCCACCGACGGGGACCCAGTACTTC
V: TRBV20-1; size: few; J: TRBJ1-1; D: TRBD1; CDR3: CSALGTGSKNTEAFF; DNA: TGCAGTGCACTGGGGACAGGGTCTAAGAACACTGAAGCTTTCTTT
V: TRBV7-2; size: -; J: TRBJ2-7; D: -; CDR3: CASTLNRGRTPDEQYF; DNA: TGTGCCAGCACCTTAAACCGTGGACGGACTCCTGACGAGCAGTACTTC
V: TRBV6-2/TRBV6-3; size: few; J: TRBJ2-1; D: -; CDR3: CASSYGAINEQFF; DNA: TGTGCCAGCAGTTATGGGGCCATCAATGAGCAGTTCTTC
V: TRBV4-1; size: few; J: TRBJ1-1; D: TRBD1; CDR3: CASSQTGGLGTAFF; DNA: TGCGCCAGCAGCCAGACAGGGGGCCTAGGGACAGCTTTCTTT
V: TRBV4-1; size: few; J: TRBJ2-3; D: TRBD2; CDR3: CASSQGLAGVVADTQYF; DNA: TGCGCCAGCAGCCAAGGTCTAGCGGGAGTTGTGGCAGATACGCAGTATTTT